What follows are 5 T cell receptor beta chains derived from one specimen sequenced in a study of blood T cell repertoires in COVID-19. Profiling relied on immunoSEQ multiplex PCR, and the TCRdb table lists in-frame clones only, not all of them. Here the sample spans some 95,000 clones, 87% being singletons. Sequenced input: peripheral blood. Receptors originate from a man aged 70-80 years with acute or convalescent COVID-19.

On this clone: Other DNA sequences in this specimen translate into the identical CDR3. This CDR3 is CASSQDLATEAFF. The CDR3 DNA sequence: TGTGCCAGCAGCCAAGACTTGGCCACTGAAGCTTTCTTT. The chain joins TRBV3-1 (or the pseudogene TRBV3-2) to TRBJ1-1; D is unresolved. The CDR3 is 13 residues long. V was shortened by 0 bases and J by 4 bases, with 6 bases between the two germline ends. CDR1 and CDR2 from the germline V gene are LGHDT and YNNKEL (reference sequence).

The V gene is TRBV5-1, the J gene TRBJ2-3, with D tentatively TRBD2 (5 bases). Between the trimmed V and J ends, which lost 2 bases and 4 bases, there was a span of 8 bases. Germline CDR1 and CDR2: SGHRS and YFSETQ. The CDR3 length is 13 residues. CDR3 in amino acids: CASSFSGADTQYF. Written as DNA, the CDR3 is TGCGCCAGCAGCTTCAGCGGAGCAGATACGCAGTATTTT.

The chain couples TRBV18 to TRBJ1-5; 7 positions match TRBD1. V dropped 4 bases and J dropped 0; count of bases not matched to a gene: 3. The germline gives CDR1 KGHSH, CDR2 LQKENI. The CDR3 consists of 15 residues. DNA for the CDR3: TGTGCCAGCTCACAGACAGGGATTAGCAATCAGCCCCAGCATTTT. Translated, it gives CASSQTGISNQPQHF.

The table lists this clone with a few counts. The genes are TRBV4-2 and TRBJ2-3, with 12 bases identical to TRBD1. The V gene end was trimmed by 0 bases and the J gene end by 2 bases; junction bases not matched to a gene: 0. CDR3 length equals 16 residues. CDR1 is LGHNA and CDR2 is YNFKEQ in the germline V gene. As DNA, the CDR3 is TGTGCCAGCAGCCAAGAGGGACAGGGGGCCACAGATACGCAGTATTTT. Amino acid sequence: CASSQEGQGATDTQYF.

The chain carries TRBV19 and TRBJ2-1, with D tentatively TRBD1 (5 bases). The V end lost 6 bases, the J end lost 5 bases, and 14 bases lay between the germline ends. CDR1 and CDR2 from the germline V gene are LNHDA and SQIVND (reference sequence). The CDR3 has 14 amino acids. DNA for the CDR3: TGTGCCAGTAGCAGTTGGGGCTCTAACAATGAGCAGTTCTTC. Amino acids: CASSSWGSNNEQFF.